These 26 T cell receptor beta chains share one sample of origin, sequenced in a study of Tregs in tolerant kidney transplant recipients. Repertoires were generated with immunoSEQ multiplex PCR, while TCRdb's copy carries only in-frame clones and drops some. Of about 240,000 clones in the sample, roughly 80% were seen once. The sample taken for sequencing was CD4+ T cells from blood. The receptors derive from a human donor in good health.

In its sample, this clone was seen once. The rearrangement links TRBV5-1 to TRBJ2-1; maybe TRBD2 (7 bases). V was trimmed by 7 bases and J by 2 bases, leaving 13 bases between them. The germline CDR1 and CDR2 sequences are SGHRS and YFSETQ. The CDR3 length is 14 residues. CDR3 nucleotide sequence: TGCGCCAGCGGCAGCGGGACACCCTACAATGAGCAGTTCTTC. Protein: CASGSGTPYNEQFF.

This clone has just a few counts. The CDR3 DNA reads TGTGCCAGCAGTTACTCGCACACCGGGGAGCTGTTTTTT. As protein: CASSYSHTGELFF. This chain joins TRBV6-6 and TRBJ2-2; D is ambiguous. The V and J ends lost 0 bases and 3 bases respectively, with 2 bases between them. CDR3 length equals 13 residues. In germline, CDR1 is MNHNY, CDR2 SVGAGI (reference sequence).

The rearrangement uses TRBV13 and TRBJ2-5; a weak D match, TRBD1 (5 bases). This CDR3 has 18 amino acids. V was shortened by 2 bases and J by 3 bases, with 22 bases between the two germline ends. Per germline, CDR1 PRHDT and CDR2 FYEKMQ (reference sequence). This CDR3 reads CASSLYDLDQGTEETQYF. The CDR3 DNA reads TGTGCCAGCAGCTTATATGATTTGGATCAGGGCACGGAAGAGACCCAGTACTTC.

The chain employs TRBV5-5 and TRBJ2-5, with D perhaps given as TRBD1 or TRBD2 (5 bases each). Germline V gives CDR1 SGHKS, CDR2 YYEKEE (reference sequence). CDR3 length equals 15 residues. Deletions cut 1 base from V and 5 bases from J, with 15 bases between. This CDR3 reads CASSLSMGVQETQYF. For the CDR3, the DNA is TGTGCCAGCAGCTTGTCGATGGGGGTCCAGGAGACCCAGTACTTC.

The V and J genes are TRBV7-5 and TRBJ2-3; no check of the table's D call, TRBD2, against the DNA was made. TRBV7-5 is a pseudogene locus. The CDR3 sequence is 17 residues long. The CDR3 region is CVRSCGTSGLGGDTQYF. The CDR3 DNA reads TGTGTCAGAAGCTGCGGGACTAGCGGCCTCGGTGGAGATACGCAGTATTTT.

The chain employs TRBV6-5 and TRBJ1-4, with 7 bases that match TRBD1. The CDR3 runs 16 residues. J lost 5 bases, V lost 4 bases, and 10 bases had no gene match. Germline values: CDR1 MNHEY, CDR2 SVGAGI. The CDR3 sequence is CASSLRPGQYNEKLFF. The CDR3 coding sequence is TGTGCCAGCAGTTTACGTCCGGGACAGTACAATGAAAAACTGTTTTTT.

This clone has just a few counts. The chain links TRBV10-1 to TRBJ2-1, with 7 bases matching TRBD1. Trimming at V came to 7 bases and at J to 7 bases, leaving 7 bases not matched to a gene. Germline CDR1 reads WNHNN; CDR2 reads SYGVQD (reference sequence). CDR3 length: 13 residues. CDR3 in DNA: TGCGCCAGCACCCTGACAGGGCGGAATGAGCAGTTCTTC. Encoded protein: CASTLTGRNEQFF.

This sequence joins TRBV30 and TRBJ2-4, with 11 bases lining up with TRBD2. Germline trimming cut 2 bases from V and 8 bases from J; bases unmatched to any gene: 5. CDR1 is GTSNPN, CDR2 SVGIG, per germline (reference sequence). The CDR3 is 14 amino acids. The CDR3 coding sequence is TGTGCCTGGAGTACTAGCGGGAGAGGGGACATTCAGTACTTC. This codes for CAWSTSGRGDIQYF. The full variable domain, completed using reference TRBV30 and TRBJ2-4, is SQTIHQWPATLVQPVGSPLSLECTVEGTSNPNLYWYRQAAGRGLQLLFYSVGIGQISSEVPQNLSASRPQDRQFILSSKKLLLSDSGFYLCAWSTSGRGDIQYFGAGTRLSVL.

The chain employs TRBV19 and TRBJ2-2; 7 bases align to TRBD1. The CDR3 sequence is 16 residues long. Unmatched junction bases numbered 12, after V lost 6 bases and J lost 5 bases. CDR1 is LNHDA, CDR2 SQIVND, per germline (reference sequence). The CDR3: CASRPQGPPGTGELFF. DNA for the CDR3: TGTGCCAGTAGACCACAGGGGCCCCCGGGGACCGGGGAGCTGTTTTTT.

The sample holds one count of this clone. The rearrangement uses TRBV9 and TRBJ2-5; 15 bases line up with TRBD2. With 3 bases clipped from V and 2 bases from J, the junction kept 5 bases outside the gene matches. From germline, CDR1 is SGDLS and CDR2 YYNGEE. This CDR3 comprises 17 residues. CDR3 DNA sequence: TGTGCCAGCAGCGCGGGGACTAGCGGGGGGCTGCAAGAGACCCAGTACTTC. It codes for CASSAGTSGGLQETQYF.

There are a few counts of this clone. The chain recombines TRBV7-9 with TRBJ2-5; D is uncertain. CDR3 length equals 13 residues. Germline V CDR1 and CDR2: SEHNR, FQNEAQ (reference sequence). The ends were cut back, 5 bases at V and 2 bases at J, with 9 bases in the middle. For the CDR3, the DNA is TGTGCCAGCAGCCCTAAAGGGCAAGAGACCCAGTACTTC. Its translation is CASSPKGQETQYF.

With respect to this clone: This CDR3 is also generated by other DNA sequences in the sample. The chain joins TRBV5-1 to TRBJ2-2; TRBD2 matches at 14 bases. Trimming removed 0 bases from V and 5 bases from J; junction bases left unmatched: 3. The CDR3 is 17 amino acids. The germline gives CDR1 SGHRS, CDR2 YFSETQ. The CDR3 here is CASSLGTSGGRTGELFF. The CDR3 nucleotides read TGCGCCAGCAGCTTGGGGACTAGCGGGGGGCGTACCGGGGAGCTGTTTTTT.

This clone was observed a handful of times. The sample carries other DNA sequences with the same CDR3. The chain couples TRBV10-3 to TRBJ2-2; D unresolved. Trimming removed 0 bases from V and 0 bases from J, with 2 bases in between. This CDR3 has 14 residues. Germline CDR1 ENHRY, CDR2 SYGVKD. The DNA of the CDR3 is TGTGCCATCAGTGAGTCGGCGAACACCGGGGAGCTGTTTTTT. Its translation: CAISESANTGELFF.

The table lists this clone with a few counts. The rearrangement joins TRBV6-1 to TRBJ1-4; the D gene is possibly TRBD1 (6 bases). CDR1 is MNHNS and CDR2 is SASEGT in the germline V gene. The CDR3 runs to 15 residues. The germline V and J ends were trimmed by 0 bases and 7 bases, with 12 bases remaining between them. CDR3: CASSEASTGREKLFF. Here the CDR3 DNA reads TGTGCCAGCAGTGAAGCCTCTACAGGGCGTGAAAAACTGTTTTTT.

Here the CDR3 DNA reads TGTGCCAGCAGTCCTTTCATGAGCTCCTATAATTCACCCCTCCACTTT. Amino acids: CASSPFMSSYNSPLHF. The chain has TRBV6-7 and TRBJ1-6; no clear D gene. TRBV6-7 is reported as an ORF; its role is uncertain. CDR3 length: 16 amino acids. V was trimmed by 5 bases and J by 0 bases, leaving 11 bases between them.

The J gene is TRBJ1-2, the V gene TRBV18; 11 bases are shared with TRBD1. This CDR3 has 14 residues. The V gene's germline CDR1 is KGHSH and CDR2 LQKENI. Trimming removed 5 bases from V and 7 bases from J; junction bases left unmatched: 6. In DNA, the CDR3 is TGTGCCAGCTCATCGGACAGGGGGCTTGGTGGCTACACCTTC. Its translation is CASSSDRGLGGYTF.

This chain links TRBV4-1 with TRBJ2-2; 10 bases align to TRBD2. Trimming removed 1 base from V and 4 bases from J; junction bases left unmatched: 3. Germline V lookup: CDR1 MGHRA, CDR2 YSYEKL. The CDR3 has 16 residues. The CDR3 is CASSQGASGSTGELFF. DNA of the CDR3: TGCGCCAGCAGCCAAGGGGCTAGCGGGAGCACCGGGGAGCTGTTTTTT.

The chain joins TRBV27 to TRBJ1-1; tentatively, D is TRBD1 (5 bases). Trimming shortened V by 5 bases and J by 11 bases, and 21 bases separated the two germline ends. This CDR3 spans 14 amino acids. Germline V gives CDR1 MNHEY, CDR2 SMNVEV (reference sequence). The CDR3 loop is CASSPLGGPGRAFF. The DNA of the CDR3 is TGTGCCAGCAGTCCCTTAGGCGGTCCAGGGAGGGCTTTCTTT.

This clone was detected a few times. The chain carries TRBV5-4 and TRBJ1-2, with 8 nucleotides matching TRBD1. Per the germline V gene, CDR1 is SGHNT and CDR2 is YYREEE (reference sequence). The CDR3 consists of 14 residues. J gave up 6 bases and V 0 bases, and 4 bases lay outside the gene matches. The CDR3 nucleotides are TGTGCCAGCAGCTTGGGCAGGGGGCAAGATGGCTACACCTTC. This sequence encodes CASSLGRGQDGYTF.

This chain joins TRBV4-1 and TRBJ2-3; D possibly corresponds to TRBD2 (5 bases). The V gene's germline CDR1 is MGHRA and CDR2 YSYEKL. The CDR3 runs to 15 residues. V was shortened by 6 bases and J by 2 bases, with 15 bases between the two germline ends. CDR3 coding DNA: TGCGCCAGCAGGTCCCACCCGGGGTCCACAGATACGCAGTATTTT. It encodes CASRSHPGSTDTQYF.

CDR3: CASSPGLAGGYNEQFF. The CDR3 DNA reads TGTGCCAGCAGCCCAGGACTAGCGGGGGGCTACAATGAGCAGTTCTTC. The chain links TRBV11-3 to TRBJ2-1, with 14 bases fitting TRBD2. Germline lookup yields CDR1 SGHNT and CDR2 YENEEA. The CDR3 runs to 16 residues. With 5 bases clipped from V and 3 bases from J, the junction kept 3 bases outside the gene matches.

This chain uses TRBV2 with TRBJ2-2, with D maybe TRBD2 (6 bases). Germline V gives CDR1 SNHLY, CDR2 FYNNEI. The CDR3 extends over 16 amino acids. V lost 10 bases and J lost 2, with 20 bases in between. This CDR3 reads CATTAGRNLNTGELFF. In DNA, the CDR3 is TGTGCCACCACGGCGGGACGGAATCTTAACACCGGGGAGCTGTTTTTT. Complete variable domain (other parts from reference TRBV2 and TRBJ2-2): EPEVTQTPSHQVTQMGQEVILRCVPISNHLYFYWYRQILGQKVEFLVSFYNNEISEKSEIFDDQFSVERPDGSNFTLKIRSTKLEDSAMYFCATTAGRNLNTGELFFGEGSRLTVL.

The chain combines TRBV5-1 with TRBJ2-5; D assignment may be TRBD1 or TRBD2 (5 bases each). The CDR3 runs to 15 residues. Between the trimmed V and J ends, which lost 5 bases and 5 bases, there was a span of 19 bases. Germline lookup yields CDR1 SGHRS and CDR2 YFSETQ. This CDR3 reads CASRNRAGAWETQYF. The DNA of the CDR3 is TGCGCCAGCAGGAACCGGGCCGGGGCGTGGGAGACCCAGTACTTC.

The chain recombines TRBV6-1 with TRBJ2-2; D not certain. V gave up 0 bases and J gave up 3 bases, with 8 bases separating them. Germline CDR1 reads MNHNS; CDR2 reads SASEGT. The CDR3 contains 15 residues. The CDR3 reads CASSEALPYTGELFF. The CDR3 DNA follows: TGTGCCAGCAGTGAAGCCCTACCGTACACCGGGGAGCTGTTTTTT.

The chain couples TRBV11-3 to TRBJ2-1; a weak D match, TRBD2 (6 bases). V shed 0 bases and J shed 7 bases, with 10 bases lying between them. The CDR3 contains 14 residues. Germline CDR1 SGHNT, CDR2 YENEEA. The CDR3 DNA reads TGTGCCAGCAGCTTAGACCCCGGGACTAATGAGCAGTTCTTC. It codes for CASSLDPGTNEQFF.

V and J are TRBV2 and TRBJ2-5; D may match TRBD1 or TRBD2 (6 bases each). This CDR3 region has 15 residues. Germline CDR1 SNHLY, CDR2 FYNNEI. The ends were cut back, 3 bases at V and 5 bases at J, with 16 bases in the middle. CDR3 loop: CASSDVGGPKETQYF. The CDR3 DNA follows: TGTGCCAGCAGTGATGTAGGGGGGCCGAAGGAGACCCAGTACTTC.